The present T cell receptor (beta chain) was sequenced within a study of cytomegalovirus exposure and HLA in healthy donors (dated by TCRdb to the late 2010s). Background for the entire study: An earlier analysis of approximately 550 of the donors reported 276 Gb of sequence data and more than 90 million unique TCR beta sequences from approximately 180 million T cells. HLA typing covered class I and class II loci at four-digit resolution. All discovery cohort repertoires had been generated using a single sequencing platform. To predict cytomegalovirus infection status, the study combined high-throughput TCR immunosequencing, statistical association of individual TCRs with disease status, and machine learning. The number of donors typed differed by locus, with roughly 629-640 for A, B, C, DRB1 and DQB1, more than 500 for DQA1, 606 for DPA1, and around 450 for DPB1. Among the roughly 390 genotyped donors, around 79% belonged to the genetic ancestry cluster associated with self-reported Caucasian donors. A later analysis re-analyzed previously published TCR beta repertoires from 666 donors and added high-resolution HLA genotyping to study TCR occurrence patterns. Rather than drawing on any new phenotypic data, the later analysis identified candidate immune exposures from TCR beta sequences and the way those sequences occurred across donors. An early release that covered 640 HLA-typed donors contained approximately 300 gigabases of sequencing data and some 87 million unique TCR sequences. A later genetic analysis used genome-wide SNP genotypes for about 60% of the roughly 670 donors, treating that subset as a discovery cohort. Besides the first cohort of under 700 subjects, a separate validation cohort made up of 120 different subjects was used. Among several hundred genotyped donors of the cohort, an average of roughly 230,000 unique TCR beta nucleotide sequences was sequenced per donor, of which about 20% were non-productive. Donor age, sex, ethnicity and CMV serostatus were compiled alongside the repertoire data. The study used immunosequencing to profile the T cell repertoires of 600 to 850 subjects and linked those repertoires to cytomegalovirus serostatus. In an earlier analysis of about 590 of the donors, high-throughput TCR beta sequencing was used to judge whether each TCR beta V gene segment behaved as functional or pseudogenic. The study aimed to test whether cataloging public T cell receptors could reveal signatures of past pathogen exposure. Roughly 5 DR-DQ haplotypes were handled as single units for association and clustering, since linkage in the cohort was strong. The full study reports these points: Broadly in line with IMGT annotations, most TCR beta V segments showed up in productive rearrangements about 90% or about 30% of the time in an earlier analysis of 450 to 600 of the donors. In a later analysis, HLA-associated TCR beta chains showed more clonal expansion and lower generation probabilities than non-associated chains that were equally common. Compared with the roughly 670-donor mean, donors in an Asian-associated ancestry cluster had fewer N-insertions in productive TCRs, according to a later genetic analysis. Most CMV-associated TCR beta chains appeared to be HLA-restricted in a later analysis, and the HLA associations seemed to be driven largely by CMV exposure. Because some donors lacked HLA typing at each locus, the association tests relied only on the typed subset. The study listed 150 to 200 TCR beta chains as associated with cytomegalovirus. Linkage disequilibrium might explain the correlated functional status among segregating V segments, but an unknown experimental factor could not be ruled out. Specific HLA alleles were associated with 15,000 to 20,000 TCR beta sequences at a false discovery rate of 0.05 in a later analysis. Cytomegalovirus status was reported to be diagnosed by the classifier with high specificity and sensitivity in both the original and validation cohorts. According to a later analysis, parvovirus B19, influenza, CMV and Epstein-Barr virus appeared linked to several top co-occurrence clusters. In a later analysis, TCR association rates were found to vary across HLA loci, with the most associated TCRs seen for DRB1 alleles and the fewest for HLA-C alleles. Across donors, most TCR sequences were observed very rarely, whereas some public TCRs were present in many individuals. In a later genetic analysis, a missense DCLRE1C variant was associated with V-gene and J-gene trimming of TCR beta chains, and the association was replicated in an independent cohort. A further reported finding was that TCR beta sequences accurately predicted the HLA-A and HLA-B alleles for most subjects in the first cohort. When HLA alleles, especially DR and DQ, strongly co-occurred, TCR associations were difficult to assign to individual alleles. Sequencing depth was assumed to be roughly uniform across donors in the presence/absence analyses, though that assumption may not hold. CMV serostatus was the only immune exposure information available for the cohort. In vitro tests confirmed that a few of the cytomegalovirus-associated TCR beta chains recognize cytomegalovirus antigens. The authors suggested that the approach could potentially be generalized to other disease states and immunological phenotypes. Only TCR beta chains were sequenced in this cohort, and the absence of alpha or paired-chain data limited detectable features. Because counts were too low, seventeen rarely observed V segments, including chromosome 9 orphons, were excluded from the earlier analysis of about 500 of the donors. Some IMGT-functional V segments, including TRBV6-2 and TRBV6-3, could not be told apart with the 87-base-pair reads, so those segments were excluded. A cluster of highly shared sequence variants was judged likely to be a technical artifact of the sequencing pipeline.

Trimming takes 2 bases from V and 7 bases from J, and the germline ends sit 16 bases apart. CDR1 and CDR2 were assigned from the germline V gene (reference sequence) as GTSNPN and SVGIG. CDR3 length: 14 amino acids, cysteine to phenylalanine. Only CDR3 DNA remains: 42 bases, in frame from the first base. In total, 630 or so healthy bone marrow donors made up the cohort. At the time of sampling, every cohort member was nominally healthy, though immune exposures that went unrecorded were likely present. The donor tested CMV seronegative, placing the donor among the 350 to 400 seronegative members of the cohort. Each donor provided a peripheral blood sample, and peripheral blood mononuclear cells were used for TCR beta sequencing. Genomic DNA was extracted from the blood cell samples with the Qiagen DNeasy Blood Extraction Kit. The library was made by the immunoSEQ multiplex PCR assay. A mixture of 60 forward primers for TCR Vbeta segments and 13 reverse primers for TCR Jbeta segments was used in the multiplex PCR. Amplification of the CDR3 region of rearranged TCR beta genes was performed with a multiplex PCR assay on genomic DNA. Amplified TCR beta libraries were sequenced as 87-base-pair reads on the Illumina HiSeq System. The paper's processing steps were these. Across the 666 repertoires, a later analysis counted 80 million or so unique TCR beta chains, roughly 11 million of which were shared by at least two donors. A nearest-neighbor algorithm error-corrected the raw reads and collapsed the reads into unique sequences, merging closely related sequences to remove PCR and sequencing errors. To assign V, D and J gene segments, CDR3 sequences were aligned to IMGT reference sequences. Each retained sequence needed at least a six-nucleotide match to both a V gene segment and a J gene segment. A rearrangement was called productive if the CDR3 had no stop codons and remained in frame with V and J, and every other rearrangement was called non-productive. Following IMGT convention, CDR3 was defined as the stretch from the second conserved V-encoded cysteine up to the conserved J-encoded phenylalanine. The earlier analysis of approximately 590 of the donors excluded any sequence lacking an unambiguous match to a single V gene segment. In an earlier analysis of several hundred of the donors, V segments were called functional above 56.7% productive rearrangements and were called segregating when the between-donor standard deviation exceeded 5%. A statistical classification framework was built for diagnosing cytomegalovirus status from the catalog of TCR beta chain sequences. In a later analysis, V and J genes were assigned by comparing TCR nucleotide sequences against IMGT/GENE-DB human TR gene sequences. The TCRdist pipeline was used in a later analysis to assign CDR3 sequences and most-parsimonious VDJ recombination scenarios. In a later analysis, each TCR beta chain was defined by its CDR3 amino acid sequence together with its V-gene family, and reads without a unique V-gene family were excluded. A later analysis removed 550 to 650 highly shared, low-generation-probability nucleotide sequences to deal with suspected cross-contamination and a sequencing artifact. In a later analysis, a clonal expansion index for each public chain was calculated from normalized within-repertoire ranks of inferred template counts. In a later analysis, generation probabilities were computed using a VDJ recombination model fitted to out-of-frame rearrangements, and the results were checked against IGoR. In a later analysis, hypergeometric tests were used to score TCR-TCR, TCR-HLA and TCR-CMV co-occurrence, with a repertoire-size bias correction applied to TCR pairs. False discovery rates were estimated in a later analysis by permuting HLA or CMV assignments 20 times. A later analysis grouped co-occurring TCRs with DBSCAN, adding TCRdist sequence similarity when clustering within HLA-allele-positive subsets. Repertoires with fewer than 30,000 or more than 120,000 public chains were left out of co-occurrence clustering, as were about 5 repertoires with anomalous nucleotide sharing. This is the immuneACCESS table as TCRdb keeps it, with only in-frame sequences that have V and J called. A part of the clones is gone; compared with another copy, unresolved V genes explain less than half, and the rest is unexplained. V, J and clone size are those of that table, while D and trimming were read from the DNA. The sample has just over 200,000 clones on record, more than 65% of them singletons. The ten largest make up less than 2% of the sample.

A note on this clone: Its antigen is still unknown. Base qualities are not at hand, and no much larger clone is one base apart.

The sequenced sample consisted of PBMCs. This sequence originates from a man aged 50-59 years in good health and CMV-seronegative. Recombination connected TRBV30 to TRBJ2-3; the D region possibly corresponds to TRBD1 (5 bases align). The CDR3 has the sequence CAWSIGALTNTQYF. In nucleotide form, the sequence is TGTGCCTGGAGTATAGGGGCCCTAACTAATACGCAGTATTTT.